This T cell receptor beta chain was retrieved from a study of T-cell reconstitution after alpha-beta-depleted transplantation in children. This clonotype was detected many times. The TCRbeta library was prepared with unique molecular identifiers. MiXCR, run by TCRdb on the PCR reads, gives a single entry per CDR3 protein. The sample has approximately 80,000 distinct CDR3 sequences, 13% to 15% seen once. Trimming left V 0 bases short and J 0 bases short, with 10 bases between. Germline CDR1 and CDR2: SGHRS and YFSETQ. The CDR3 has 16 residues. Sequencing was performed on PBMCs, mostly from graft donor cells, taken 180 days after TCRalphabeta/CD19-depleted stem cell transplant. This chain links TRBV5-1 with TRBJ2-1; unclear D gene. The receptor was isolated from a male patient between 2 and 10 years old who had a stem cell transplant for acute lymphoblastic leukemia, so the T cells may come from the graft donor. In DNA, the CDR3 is TGCGCCAGCAGCTTGGACGAGGTTAGCTCCTACAATGAGCAGTTCTTC. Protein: CASSLDEVSSYNEQFF.